This T cell receptor beta chain was obtained from a study of blood T cell repertoires in COVID-19. About the study: Samples came from the United States, Italy and Spain, spanning acute and convalescent COVID-19.

Participant-given clinical history determined each cohort assignment. The protocol was immunoSEQ multiplex PCR, while the TCRdb copy is restricted to in-frame clones and leaves out a portion. The table lists 200,000 to 250,000 clones, 80% to 90% of them singletons. Germline values: CDR1 ENHRY, CDR2 SYGVKD. With 6 bases removed from V and 2 bases from J, the gap between germline ends came to 16 bases. The CDR3 length is 15 residues. This sequence joins TRBV10-3 and TRBJ1-1; tentative D call: TRBD1 (6 bases). This TCR derives from a woman between 35 and 50 years old with acute COVID-19. The sequenced sample consisted of PBMCs or T cells enriched from blood (not recorded which). The CDR3 reads CAIRAGDTRNTEAFF. CDR3 coding DNA: TGTGCCATCAGGGCTGGGGACACCAGAAACACTGAAGCTTTCTTT.